Sequencing of this T cell receptor beta chain was carried out in a study of blood T cells in healthy people across ages. Overall study findings and caveats: The donors' CMV status was not determined, possibly confounding changes in expanded clonotypes. Across the age range, TCR beta diversity per million T cells fell in a roughly linear way.

Alongside a J-beta primer mix, a sample-barcoded 5' primer served in a second PCR lasting roughly 7 to 11 cycles. A tag from a template-switch adaptor with 12 random nucleotides marked each cDNA molecule. One entry per CDR3 protein results from TCRdb running MiXCR on the 5' RACE reads. The table records about 970,000 distinct CDR3 sequences, roughly 51% of them present only once. A remark on this clonotype: The target antigen is unknown. Relative to the germline gene, one junction end is altered; a read error may explain this.

Samples had at least 7 million PBMCs isolated from them. Sequenced: blood. The source is an older woman in good health.

The CDR3 protein is CSVVGTYNEQFF. CDR3 in DNA: TGCAGCGTTGTCGGCACCTATAATGAGCAGTTCTTC. The V call is TRBV29-1, the J call TRBJ2-1; unclear D gene. In germline, CDR1 is SQVTM, CDR2 ANQGSEA. This CDR3 spans 12 amino acids.